The T cell receptor (beta chain) under discussion was sequenced for a study of OX40 agonist ivuxolimab in advanced cancers. Study-wide context: Ivuxolimab is an agonistic anti-OX40 (CD134) antibody, and patients were treated with it. The patients received ivuxolimab by intravenous route every 2 weeks at 0.01 to 10 mg/kg. Among those treated, three patients had partial responses, one with hepatocellular carcinoma and two with cutaneous melanoma.

Germline V gene sequence: CDR1 LNHDA, CDR2 SQIVND (reference sequence). CDR3 length equals 14 residues. V lost 6 bases, J lost 3 bases, and 14 bases lay in between. The table came from immunoSEQ multiplex PCR; TCRdb's copy has only in-frame clones and leaves some out. Of 60,000 to 65,000 clones in the sample, about 90% were seen once. The input for sequencing was CD4+ or CD8+ T cells sorted from blood, taken in a trial of the OX40 agonist ivuxolimab. The rearrangement joins TRBV19 to TRBJ1-2; D is ambiguous. This receptor was obtained from an adult with an advanced solid tumor such as melanoma, head and neck, liver or kidney cancer. The CDR3 DNA reads TGTGCCAGTAGCATGCCCCAGGACTACTATGGCTACACCTTC. The encoded protein is CASSMPQDYYGYTF.